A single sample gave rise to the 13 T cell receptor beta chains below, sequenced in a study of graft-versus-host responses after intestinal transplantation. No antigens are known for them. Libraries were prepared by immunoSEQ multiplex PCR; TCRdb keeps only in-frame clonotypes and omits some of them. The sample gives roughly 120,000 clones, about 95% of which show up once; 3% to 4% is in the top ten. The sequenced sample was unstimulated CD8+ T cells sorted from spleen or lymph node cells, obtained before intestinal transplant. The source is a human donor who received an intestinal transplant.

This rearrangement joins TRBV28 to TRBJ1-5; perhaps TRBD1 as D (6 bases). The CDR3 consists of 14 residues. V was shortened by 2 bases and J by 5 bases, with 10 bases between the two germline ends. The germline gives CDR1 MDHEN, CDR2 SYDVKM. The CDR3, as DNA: TGTGCCAGCAGTTTAGCCAGGGGAGATCAGCCCCAGCATTTT. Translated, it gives CASSLARGDQPQHF.

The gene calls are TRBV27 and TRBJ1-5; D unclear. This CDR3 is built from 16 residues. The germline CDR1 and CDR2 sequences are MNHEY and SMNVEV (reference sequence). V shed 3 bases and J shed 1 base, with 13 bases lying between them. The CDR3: CASSFGQSGSNQPQHF. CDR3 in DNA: TGTGCCAGCAGTTTTGGTCAGAGTGGGAGCAATCAGCCCCAGCATTTT.

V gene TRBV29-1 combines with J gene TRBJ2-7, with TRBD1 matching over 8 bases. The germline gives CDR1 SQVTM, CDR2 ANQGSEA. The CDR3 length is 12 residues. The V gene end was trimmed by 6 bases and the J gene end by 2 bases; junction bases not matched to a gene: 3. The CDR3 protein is CSVGDRTYEQYF. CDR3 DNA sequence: TGCAGCGTAGGGGACAGGACCTACGAGCAGTACTTC.

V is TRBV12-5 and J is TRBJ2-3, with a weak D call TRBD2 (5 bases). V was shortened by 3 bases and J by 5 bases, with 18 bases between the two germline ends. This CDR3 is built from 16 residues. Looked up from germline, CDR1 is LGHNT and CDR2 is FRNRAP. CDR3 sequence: CASGFYTPGVRDTQYF. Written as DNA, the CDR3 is TGTGCTAGTGGTTTCTATACCCCCGGGGTCCGAGATACGCAGTATTTT.

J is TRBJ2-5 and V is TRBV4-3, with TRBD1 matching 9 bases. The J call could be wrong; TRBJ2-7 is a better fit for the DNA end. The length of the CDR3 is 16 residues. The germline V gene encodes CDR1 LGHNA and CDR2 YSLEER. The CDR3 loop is CASSQENRGRTYEQYF. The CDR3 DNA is TGCGCCAGCAGCCAAGAAAACAGGGGGCGTACCTACGAGCAGTACTTC.

The CDR3 sequence: CAGLGGNTIYF. DNA of the CDR3: TGTGCCGGACTAGGTGGAAACACCATATATTTT. This rearrangement joins TRBV7-9 to TRBJ1-3; D gene ambiguous. The germline V gene encodes CDR1 SEHNR and CDR2 FQNEAQ (reference sequence). This CDR3 has 11 amino acids. With 11 bases removed from V and 3 bases from J, the gap between germline ends came to 8 bases. The full variable domain, in which reference TRBV7-9 and TRBJ1-3 provide the parts outside the CDR3, is DTGVSQNPRHKITKRGQNVTFRCDPISEHNRLYWYRQTLGQGPEFLTYFQNEAQLEKSRLLSDRFSAERPKGSFSTLEIQRTEQGDSAMYLCAGLGGNTIYFGEGSWLTVV.

Here the CDR3 reads CASSPGTGGDEQYF. The CDR3 DNA reads TGTGCCAGCTCCCCCGGGACAGGGGGCGACGAGCAGTACTTC. The gene calls are TRBV7-6 and TRBJ2-7, with TRBD1 matching 12 bases. J gave up 5 bases and V 8 bases, and 7 bases lay outside the gene matches. The CDR3 loop spans 14 amino acids. The germline gives CDR1 SGHVS, CDR2 FNYEAQ. Drawing the rest from reference TRBV7-6 and TRBJ2-7, the complete variable domain is GAGVSQSPRYKVTKRGQDVALRCDPISGHVSLYWYRQALGQGPEFLTYFNYEAQQDKSGLPNDRFSAERPEGSISTLTIQRTEQRDSAMYRCASSPGTGGDEQYFGPGTRLTVT.

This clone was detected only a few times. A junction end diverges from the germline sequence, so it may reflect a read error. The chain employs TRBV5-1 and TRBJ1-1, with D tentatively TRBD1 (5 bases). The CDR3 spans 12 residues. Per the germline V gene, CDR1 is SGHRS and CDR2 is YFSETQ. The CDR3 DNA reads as TGTGCCAGCAGCTTACGGGGGAATGAAGCTTTCTTT. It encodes CASSLRGNEAFF.

CDR3 sequence reads: CASSPAGAPLHF. In nucleotides, the CDR3 is TGCGCCAGCAGCCCAGCCGGAGCACCCCTCCACTTT. This rearrangement joins TRBV4-1 to TRBJ1-6, with unresolved D. Deletions cut 4 bases from V and 11 bases from J, with 9 bases between. The CDR3 length is 12 residues. The germline V gene has CDR1 MGHRA and CDR2 YSYEKL.

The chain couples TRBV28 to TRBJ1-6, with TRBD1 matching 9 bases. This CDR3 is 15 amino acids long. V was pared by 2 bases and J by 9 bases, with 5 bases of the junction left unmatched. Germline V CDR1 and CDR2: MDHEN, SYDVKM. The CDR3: CASSLGTGLSSPLHF. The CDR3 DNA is TGTGCCAGCAGTTTAGGGACAGGGCTTAGTTCACCCCTCCACTTT.

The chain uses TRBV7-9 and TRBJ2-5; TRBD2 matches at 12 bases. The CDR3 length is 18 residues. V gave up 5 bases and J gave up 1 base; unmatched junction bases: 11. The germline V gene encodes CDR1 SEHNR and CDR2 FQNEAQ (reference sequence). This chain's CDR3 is CASSGGTSGPYTQETQYF. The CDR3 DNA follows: TGTGCCAGCAGCGGGGGGACTAGCGGGCCGTATACCCAAGAGACCCAGTACTTC.

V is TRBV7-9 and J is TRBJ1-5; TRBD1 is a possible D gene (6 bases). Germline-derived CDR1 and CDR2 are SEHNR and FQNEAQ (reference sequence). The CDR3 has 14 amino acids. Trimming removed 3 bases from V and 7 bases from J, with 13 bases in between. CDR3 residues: CASSFSQGNQPQHF. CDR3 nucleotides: TGTGCCAGCAGCTTTTCACAGGGAAACCAGCCCCAGCATTTT.

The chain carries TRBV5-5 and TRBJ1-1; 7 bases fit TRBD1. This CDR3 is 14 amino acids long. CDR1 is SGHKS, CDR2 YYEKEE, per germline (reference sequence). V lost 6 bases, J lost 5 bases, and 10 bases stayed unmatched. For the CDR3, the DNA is TGTGCCAGCACCCTTCGACAGGGAGTGACTGAAGCTTTCTTT. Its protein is CASTLRQGVTEAFF.